This is a list of T cell receptor beta chains from one sample in a study of neurological immune-mediated disorders. TCRdb used MiXCR to reprocess the 5' RACE reads, holding one entry per CDR3 protein. Of fewer than 40,000 distinct CDR3 sequences in the sample, around an eighth are singletons; the top ten hold about 2.3%. Sequencing used PBMCs. The receptors originated from a woman in her 40s in good health. The CDR3 runs from the conserved cysteine through the conserved F or W. D genes are given only for firm matches. Clone size is stated in some rows and not others, as once, few, many or a class when expanded.

clone_size j_call v_call d_call cdr3_nt cdr3_aa
many TRBJ1-1 TRBV29-1 TRBD1 TGCAGCGCAGGGGGGACTGAAGCTTTCTTT CSAGGTEAFF
many TRBJ2-3 TRBV9 . TGTGCCAGCAGCGGGGGAACCACTAGCACAGATACGCAGTATTTT CASSGGTTSTDTQYF
. TRBJ1-1 TRBV5-1 . TGTGCCAGCAGAAACGGATCCGCCTCGACTGACGCTTTCTTT CASRNGSASTDAFF
many TRBJ2-1 TRBV9 . TGTGCCAGCAGCGTAGGGGGAGTACCAAACAATGAGCAGTTCTTC CASSVGGVPNNEQFF
many TRBJ1-2 TRBV12-3/TRBV12-4 . TGTGCCAGCAGTTTAGCAGAGTTGTTGAGATACACCTTC CASSLAELLRYTF
many TRBJ2-3 TRBV5-1 . TGCGCCAGCACCCCACAAGACTCCCCCTACACAGATACGCAGTATTTT CASTPQDSPYTDTQYF
. TRBJ2-1 TRBV4-3 TRBD2 TGCGCCAGCAGCCTTAGCGGGGGTGCCAATGAGCAGTTCTTC CASSLSGGANEQFF
. TRBJ2-5 TRBV7-7 . TGTGCTAGCAGCTTAGTAGTCGGAGTCCGCGAGACCCAGTACTTC CASSLVVGVRETQYF
many TRBJ1-2 TRBV6-5 . TGTGCCAGCAGTTACTCGGGCAGAGATGGCTACACCTTC CASSYSGRDGYTF
many TRBJ2-7 TRBV4-2 . TGTGCCAGCAGCCAAGATCCGGGCGCTCTAAACGAGCAGTACTTC CASSQDPGALNEQYF
. TRBJ2-1 TRBV6-2/TRBV6-3 . TGTGCCAGCAGTTCGCGACAGGGAGGGGAGCGGTTCTTC CASSSRQGGERFF
many TRBJ1-1 TRBV4-3 . TGCGCCAGCAGCCAAGAGGTCGCGTACACTGAAGCTTTCTTT CASSQEVAYTEAFF
many TRBJ1-1 TRBV5-1 TRBD1 TGCGCCAGCAGCGGGACAGGTTCGATCAACACTGAAGCTTTCTTT CASSGTGSINTEAFF
. TRBJ2-7 TRBV14 . TGTGCCAGCAGCCGCCGGTTGTACGAGCAGTACTTC CASSRRLYEQYF
many TRBJ1-5 TRBV10-3 . TGTGCCATCAGTGAGTCGGAGCTTAGCAATCAGCCCCAGCATTTT CAISESELSNQPQHF
many TRBJ1-1 TRBV6-5 . TGTGCCAGCAGTTACCCCTCGCGGTGGGAGGATCAGATACGCACTGAAGCTTTCTTT CASSYPSRWEDQIRTEAFF
many TRBJ1-1 TRBV29-1 . TGCAGCGTTGGACAGAACACTGAAGCTTTCTTT CSVGQNTEAFF
many TRBJ2-1 TRBV6-5 TRBD2 TGTGCCAGCAGACAACGGGAGGCCTTTGGCAATGAGCAGTTCTTC CASRQREAFGNEQFF
many TRBJ1-1 TRBV25-1 . TGTGCCAGCAGTGATGGCTTCGGGACTGAAGCTTTCTTT CASSDGFGTEAFF
. TRBJ2-1 TRBV27 TRBD1 TGTGCCAGCAGTTTAACCGGGACAGGGGGATACAATGAGCAGTTCTTC CASSLTGTGGYNEQFF
many TRBJ2-1 TRBV7-2 . TGTGCCAGCAGGTACAGGGTCTACAATGAGCAGTTCTTC CASRYRVYNEQFF
many TRBJ1-3 TRBV29-1 . TGCAGCGTTGTCGACATTCGCTCTGGAAACACCATATATTTT CSVVDIRSGNTIYF
medium-sized TRBJ1-1 TRBV7-2 . TGTGCCAGCAGCGCCTCGTTGGGGGGTGAAGCTTTCTTT CASSASLGGEAFF
medium-sized TRBJ1-1 TRBV10-3 . TGTGCCATCAGAGGAGGCGGGGGCAACACTGAAGCTTTCTTT CAIRGGGGNTEAFF
many TRBJ2-7 TRBV5-6 . TGTGCCAGCAGCCCATTCCAGGACAGTTACGAGCAGTACTTC CASSPFQDSYEQYF
many TRBJ2-7 TRBV10-2 . TGCGCCAGCAGACCGAGCTCCTACGAGCAGTACTTC CASRPSSYEQYF
. TRBJ1-6 TRBV20-1 TRBD1 TGCAGTGCTAGATCGGGACAGGGTTACTCACCCCTCCACTTT CSARSGQGYSPLHF
once TRBJ2-1 TRBV11-2 . TGTGCCAGCAGCTTATTCGCCGACCTCTCCTACAATGAGCAGTTCTTC CASSLFADLSYNEQFF
many TRBJ2-3 TRBV27 TRBD2 TGTGCCAGCAGTTCTCTAGCGGGGCCCACAGATACGCAGTATTTT CASSSLAGPTDTQYF
many TRBJ1-2 TRBV12-3/TRBV12-4 . TGTGCCAGCAGTTTAGGCCCTTTTGCTGGAATAGGCGGCTACACCTTC CASSLGPFAGIGGYTF
many TRBJ2-5 TRBV6-4 TRBD2 TGTGCCAGCAGTGACTCCGGGACTAGCGGGGGGTATGAAGAGACCCAGTACTTC CASSDSGTSGGYEETQYF
many TRBJ2-5 TRBV5-1 TRBD2 TGCGCCAGCAGCTTGGATAGCGGGGGGGCCGCTGAGACCCAGTACTTC CASSLDSGGAAETQYF
many TRBJ2-7 TRBV20-1 . TGCAGTGCTAGAGATAGATGGGGGAGCAGCTCCTACGAGCAGTACTTC CSARDRWGSSSYEQYF
few TRBJ2-3 TRBV7-8 . TGTGCCAGCAGCTTAGACCAGGGCACAGATACGCAGTATTTT CASSLDQGTDTQYF
many TRBJ2-5 TRBV27 TRBD1 TGTGCCAGCAGTTCCGACAGGGGGCAGGGGGAGACCCAGTACTTC CASSSDRGQGETQYF
many TRBJ2-7 TRBV7-2 . TGTGCCAGCAGCTTAAAGGGAGGACAGTTCAGCTCCTACGAGCAGTACTTC CASSLKGGQFSSYEQYF
many TRBJ2-1 TRBV20-1 TRBD2 TGCAGTGCTATGACTAGCGGGAGGGCCAATGAGCAGTTCTTC CSAMTSGRANEQFF
many TRBJ2-7 TRBV6-5 . TGTGCCAGCAGTTCCGACGGGACCCACACCTACGAGCAGTACTTC CASSSDGTHTYEQYF
many TRBJ1-4 TRBV5-1 . TGCGCCAGCAGCCAACTATTCGGGACGGACGTGACTAATGAAAAACTGTTTTTT CASSQLFGTDVTNEKLFF
many TRBJ1-5 TRBV10-3 . TGTGCCATCAGACCAGACCAGGGAGGGAACAATCAGCCCCAGCATTTT CAIRPDQGGNNQPQHF
many TRBJ2-7 TRBV10-3 TRBD1 TGTGCCATCAGTGACGGACAGGGGATACCCTACGAGCAGTACTTC CAISDGQGIPYEQYF
many TRBJ2-5 TRBV25-1 TRBD2 TGTGCCAGCAGTGAATGGGGGGGGGAAGAGACCCAGTACTTC CASSEWGGEETQYF